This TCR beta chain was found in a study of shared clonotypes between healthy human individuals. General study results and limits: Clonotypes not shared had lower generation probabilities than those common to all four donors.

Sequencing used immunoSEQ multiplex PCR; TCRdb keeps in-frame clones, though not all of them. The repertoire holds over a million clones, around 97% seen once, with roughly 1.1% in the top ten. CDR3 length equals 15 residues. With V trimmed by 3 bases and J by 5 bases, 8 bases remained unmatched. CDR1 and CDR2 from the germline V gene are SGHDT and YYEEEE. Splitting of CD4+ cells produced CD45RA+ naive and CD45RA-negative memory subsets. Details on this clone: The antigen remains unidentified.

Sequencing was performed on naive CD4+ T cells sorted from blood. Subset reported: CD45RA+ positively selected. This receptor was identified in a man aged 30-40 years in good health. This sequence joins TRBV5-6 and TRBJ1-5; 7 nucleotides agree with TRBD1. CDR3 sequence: CASSSEEGADQPQHF. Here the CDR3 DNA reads TGTGCCAGCAGCTCGGAGGAGGGGGCCGATCAGCCCCAGCATTTT.